The 7 T cell receptor beta chains below were found in one sample sequenced in a study of T cell responses to AZD1222 COVID-19 vaccine. Data came from immunoSEQ multiplex PCR; TCRdb stores just in-frame clones and leaves some out. The data contain 90,000 to 140,000 clones, approximately 89% of them singletons. Sequences were derived from peripheral blood, sampled 28 days after the second AZD1222 dose. Source of these receptors: an adult who received the AZD1222 COVID-19 vaccine.

This clone was counted a single time. The gene calls are TRBV7-9 and TRBJ1-4; D remains ambiguous. Between the trimmed V and J ends, which lost 10 bases and 12 bases, there was a span of 12 bases. In germline, CDR1 is SEHNR, CDR2 FQNEAQ (reference sequence). This CDR3 spans 10 amino acids. The DNA of the CDR3 is TGTGCCATCCTAGACCCCCAACTGTTTTTT. Protein product: CAILDPQLFF.

This chain connects TRBV29-1 to TRBJ2-1; TRBD2 matches 7 bases. This CDR3 is built from 18 residues. The germline gives CDR1 SQVTM, CDR2 ANQGSEA. Trimming removed 1 base from V and 1 base from J; junction bases left unmatched: 13. CDR3 region: CSVEGGTGGELSYNEQFF. CDR3 bases: TGCAGCGTTGAAGGGGGGACGGGAGGAGAGCTTTCCTACAATGAGCAGTTCTTC.

V gene TRBV12-5 combines with J gene TRBJ2-3, with D perhaps TRBD1 or TRBD2 (5 bases each). In germline, CDR1 is LGHNT, CDR2 FRNRAP. The CDR3 length is 13 residues. The V and J ends lost 5 bases and 6 bases respectively, with 12 bases between them. CDR3 sequence reads: CASGAAGTDTQYF. The CDR3 region has the DNA TGTGCTAGTGGTGCAGCTGGGACGGATACGCAGTATTTT.

Written as DNA, the CDR3 is TGTGCCAGCAGTCAATCCCCATGGACAGGGGCCACCTTC. As protein: CASSQSPWTGATF. The V call is TRBV6-2 or TRBV6-3, the J call TRBJ1-2; 9 nucleotides align to TRBD1. Trimming cost V 5 bases and J 13 bases; bases outside gene matches: 11. CDR3 length equals 13 residues. Germline CDR1 and CDR2: MNHEY and SVGEGT.

The chain joins TRBV5-4 to TRBJ2-3; D assignment may be TRBD1 or TRBD2 (5 bases each). This CDR3 is built from 13 residues. Trimming left V 2 bases short and J 6 bases short, with 10 bases between. Germline V gene lookup returns CDR1 SGHNT and CDR2 YYREEE (reference sequence). CDR3 nucleotide sequence: TGTGCCAGCAGCTTTGGGGGATCGGATACGCAGTATTTT. This translates into CASSFGGSDTQYF. Together with reference TRBV5-4 and TRBJ2-3, the CDR3 gives the full variable domain: ETGVTQSPTHLIKTRGQQVTLRCSSQSGHNTVSWYQQALGQGPQFIFQYYREEENGRGNFPPRFSGLQFPNYSSELNVNALELDDSALYLCASSFGGSDTQYFGPGTRLTVL.

V gene TRBV28 combines with J gene TRBJ1-6, with no clear D. From germline, CDR1 is MDHEN and CDR2 SYDVKM. Trimming removed 3 bases at V and 7 bases at J, with 7 bases between. The CDR3 is 13 residues long. In DNA, the CDR3 is TGTGCCAGCAGTTTCATGGGCAATTCACCCCTCCACTTT. Translation gives CASSFMGNSPLHF.

The V and J genes are TRBV7-2 and TRBJ2-7; 7 bases align to TRBD2. The CDR3 loop spans 13 amino acids. CDR1 and CDR2 (germline): SGHTA, FQGNSA. Germline trimming cut 6 bases from V and 3 bases from J; bases unmatched to any gene: 5. The CDR3 reads CASSPPGGYEQYF. CDR3 DNA sequence: TGTGCCAGCAGTCCCCCGGGGGGCTACGAGCAGTACTTC.